These T cell receptor beta chains were read from a single sample in a study of T cells in localized non-small cell lung cancer. Clones were read by immunoSEQ multiplex PCR, and TCRdb kept only the in-frame ones, dropping some. This table holds about 31,000 clones, 88% found once. The source material was peripheral blood mononuclear cells, sampled before any cancer treatment. These receptors originate from a woman aged 40-70 years with stage III lung adenocarcinoma. Each CDR3 is given with its conserved first and last residue. Each record gives: clone size, D gene, J gene, V gene, CDR3 DNA, CDR3 protein. The D gene is left open where the match is weak. A clone size is listed for some rows: how often the clone was seen (once, few, many), or a class if it is expanded.

- - TRBJ1-5 TRBV4-2 TGTGCCAGCAGCCAAGGTGGGGCAGGATTCAATCAGCCCCAGCATTTT CASSQGGAGFNQPQHF
once - TRBJ2-7 TRBV30 TGTGCCTGGAGTAGGGACGGCTCCTACGAGCAGTACTTC CAWSRDGSYEQYF
- TRBD1 TRBJ1-3 TRBV6-5 TGTGCCAGCCATACAGGGGATACCATATATTTT CASHTGDTIYF
- - TRBJ2-4 TRBV25-1 TGTGCCAGCAGTCAATTTATACTCATAGCCAAAAACATTCAGTACTTC CASSQFILIAKNIQYF
- TRBD1 TRBJ1-4 TRBV6-1 TGTGCCAGCAGGGGAGCGGGACAGGCTAATGAAAAACTGTTTTTT CASRGAGQANEKLFF
- TRBD1 TRBJ1-1 TRBV6-6 TGTGCCAGCAGTTACCGGACAGGGGCGAACACTGAAGCTTTCTTT CASSYRTGANTEAFF
few - TRBJ1-2 TRBV5-1 TGCGCCAGCAGCTTGGAGGCAGGGGAAATTGGCTACACCTTC CASSLEAGEIGYTF
- TRBD2 TRBJ2-5 TRBV9 TGTGCCAGCAGCGTCGGAGGGAGGGCCGGAGTCCGAGAGACCCAGTACTTC CASSVGGRAGVRETQYF
- - TRBJ1-1 TRBV5-1 TGCGCCAGCAGCTGGAGCGCAGGGAACACTGAAGCTTTCTTT CASSWSAGNTEAFF
- - TRBJ1-3 TRBV18 TGTGCCAGCTCACCACCGGCGCCGGGTACTGGAAACACCATATATTTT CASSPPAPGTGNTIYF
- TRBD2 TRBJ2-5 TRBV5-1 TGCGCCAGCAGGCCGGGACTAGCGAACACAAACTGGGAGACCCAGTACTTC CASRPGLANTNWETQYF
once - TRBJ2-7 TRBV9 TGTGCCAGCAGCGTAGATACAGGTCCGTACGAGCAGTACTTC CASSVDTGPYEQYF
- - TRBJ2-1 TRBV11-2 TGTGCCAGCAGCTTAGACGGAGCGGCCCAAGGGGTTGAGCAGTTCTTC CASSLDGAAQGVEQFF
- - TRBJ2-7 TRBV2 TGTGCCGCACAGGGGGGCGGGGGCTACGAGCAGTACTTC CAAQGGGGYEQYF
- - TRBJ1-4 TRBV7-9 TGTGCCAGCAGCCCCAGACCGGGACGAAGAGCCTCGGAAAAACTGTTTTTT CASSPRPGRRASEKLFF
- - TRBJ2-3 TRBV19 TGTGCCAGTATCGGAGATCTCTCAGATACGCAGTATTTT CASIGDLSDTQYF
- - TRBJ2-1 TRBV29-1 TGCAGCGCCCGGGGCATCAGTTACAATGAGCAGTTCTTC CSARGISYNEQFF
- - TRBJ2-3 TRBV7-9 TGTGCCAGCTCTTCAACCCCTCTGAGGCTTTTAGGTAGAGATACGCAGTATTTT CASSSTPLRLLGRDTQYF
- TRBD1 TRBJ1-1 TRBV29-1 TGCAGCGTTGGAGGACAGGGCCGCACTGAAGCTTTCTTT CSVGGQGRTEAFF
- - TRBJ2-7 TRBV28 TGTGCCAGCAGTTTATGGGGCTACGAGCAGTACTTC CASSLWGYEQYF
once - TRBJ1-5 TRBV4-3 TGCGCCAGCAGCCAGGGGAGGGGGGACTTAAATCAGCCCCAGCATTTT CASSQGRGDLNQPQHF
- TRBD1 TRBJ2-1 TRBV28 TGTGCCAGCAGTTCCCGCCGGGTGGACAGGGCCAATGAGCAGTTCTTC CASSSRRVDRANEQFF